Below are 2 T cell receptor beta chains sequenced from a single sample in a study of molecular identifiers for immune sequencing clone quantification. TCRdb fed the PCR reads into MiXCR, producing one record per CDR3 protein. The repertoire includes more than 450,000 distinct CDR3 sequences, around 23% of them detected once, and around 0.8% sits in the top ten. The sequenced sample consisted of naive CD8+ T cells from blood, with Jurkat cell RNA spiked in. Subset indicated: FACS-sorted CD8+CD4-CCR7+CD45RA+ naive T cells. The source is a human donor in good health. Some libraries in this study had Jurkat cell RNA spiked in.

The chain carries TRBV27 and TRBJ2-7; 10 bases map to TRBD1. V was pared by 0 bases and J by 3 bases, with 5 bases of the junction left unmatched. Germline CDR1 and CDR2: MNHEY and SMNVEV (reference sequence). The CDR3 covers 16 residues. CDR3 DNA: TGTGCCAGCAGTTTATCCTGGACAGGGGGGAGCTACGAGCAGTACTTC. Its protein product is CASSLSWTGGSYEQYF.

This clonotype was picked up many times. The chain carries TRBV6-1 and TRBJ2-3; D might be TRBD1 (6 bases). The CDR3 consists of 17 residues. Trimming left V 0 bases short and J 6 bases short, with 19 bases between. In germline, CDR1 is MNHNS, CDR2 SASEGT. The CDR3 DNA reads TGTGCCAGCAGTGAAGCGTTTTTCCAGGGGCTTAAGGATACGCAGTATTTT. It yields the protein CASSEAFFQGLKDTQYF.